The TCR beta chain under discussion was sequenced for a study of blood T cell repertoires in COVID-19. Method: immunoSEQ multiplex PCR; TCRdb's copy keeps in-frame clones and lacks some. The sample includes a few hundred thousand clones, over 75% of them seen just once. Germline loops: CDR1 MDHEN, CDR2 SYDVKM. V shed 2 bases and J shed 3 bases, with 7 bases lying between them. This CDR3 has 13 amino acids. The chain couples TRBV28 to TRBJ2-5; D not certain. This TCR was sampled from a man aged 35 to 55 who had recovered from COVID-19. Sequences were obtained from PBMCs or T cells enriched from blood (not recorded which). The CDR3 coding sequence is TGTGCCAGCAGTTTACCCCAGGAAGAGACCCAGTACTTC. Protein sequence: CASSLPQEETQYF.